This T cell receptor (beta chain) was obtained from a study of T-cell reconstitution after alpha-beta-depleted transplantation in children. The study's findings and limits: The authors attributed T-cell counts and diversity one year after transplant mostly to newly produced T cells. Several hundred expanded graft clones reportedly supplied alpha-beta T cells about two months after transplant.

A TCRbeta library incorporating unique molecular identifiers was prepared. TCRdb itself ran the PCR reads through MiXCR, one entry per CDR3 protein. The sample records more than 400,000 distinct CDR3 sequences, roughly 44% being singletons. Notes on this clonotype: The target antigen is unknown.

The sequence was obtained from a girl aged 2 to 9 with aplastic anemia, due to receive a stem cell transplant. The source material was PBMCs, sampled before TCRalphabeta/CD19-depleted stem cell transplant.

This CDR3 is CATQPADYNEQFF. The CDR3 nucleotides read TGTGCCACCCAGCCCGCAGACTACAATGAGCAGTTCTTC. The chain employs TRBV6-1 and TRBJ2-1, with D hard to call. The CDR3 runs 13 residues. The germline V and J ends were trimmed by 10 bases and 3 bases, with 13 bases remaining between them. Per germline, CDR1 MNHNS and CDR2 SASEGT.